Listed here are 10 T cell receptor beta chains from one sample, sequenced in a study of T-cell reconstitution after alpha-beta-depleted transplantation in children. Unique molecular identifiers tagged the TCRbeta library. A single record per CDR3 protein comes from TCRdb applying MiXCR to the PCR reads. This sample has about 980,000 distinct CDR3 sequences; about 29% occur once, and the top ten carry 25% to 35%. This sample comprised PBMCs, mostly from graft donor cells, obtained 360 days after TCRalphabeta/CD19-depleted stem cell transplant. The receptor source for this set is a boy in the first two years of life who had a stem cell transplant for SCID, so the T cells may come from the graft donor.

V and J are TRBV20-1 and TRBJ2-3, with TRBD1 as a possible D gene (6 bases). Looked up from germline, CDR1 is DFQATT and CDR2 is SNEGSKA (reference sequence). Trimming took 3 bases from V and 3 from J, leaving 16 bases between them. There are 15 residues in the CDR3. This CDR3 reads CSARDPGVPTDTQYF. CDR3 DNA: TGCAGTGCTAGGGACCCAGGGGTTCCGACAGATACGCAGTATTTT.

V is TRBV6-5 and J is TRBJ2-6; no clear D. The germline V gene encodes CDR1 MNHEY and CDR2 SVGAGI. The CDR3 runs 15 residues. V lost 2 bases and J lost 7, with 12 bases in between. The CDR3 DNA reads as TGTGCCAGCAGTTACCGCCTAAGGTCTGCCAACGTCCTGACTTTC. It codes for CASSYRLRSANVLTF.

Notes on this clonotype: A junction boundary mismatches the germline segment, possibly from a read error. The rearrangement links TRBV20-1 to TRBJ1-4; D not resolved. The CDR3 runs to 12 residues. CDR1 is DFQATT and CDR2 is SNEGSKA in the germline V gene (reference sequence). CDR3 nucleotide sequence: TGCAGTGCCACGTCGGATAATGAGAAACTGTTTTTT. It translates to CSATSDNEKLFF.

This chain joins TRBV10-3 and TRBJ1-2; D call uncertain. V was shortened by 2 bases and J by 13 bases, with 14 bases between the two germline ends. In germline, CDR1 is ENHRY, CDR2 SYGVKD. The CDR3 spans 12 residues. The CDR3 region is CAISEGGRTLTF. The CDR3 nucleotides are TGTGCCATCAGTGAGGGAGGACGGACTCTCACCTTC.

This clonotype was counted only a few times. The V gene is TRBV29-1, the J gene TRBJ2-2; 10 bases line up with TRBD1. V trimming: 6 bases; J trimming: 4 bases; junction bases outside the gene matches: 8. The CDR3 contains 15 residues. Germline V lookup: CDR1 SQVTM, CDR2 ANQGSEA. CDR3 residues: CSVDIGQGGTGELFF. The CDR3 DNA reads as TGCAGCGTCGACATTGGACAGGGGGGCACCGGGGAGCTGTTTTTT.

The V and J genes are TRBV7-8 and TRBJ1-5; D is unclear. CDR3 length: 16 residues. Germline CDR1 reads SGHVS; CDR2 reads FQNEAQ. The V gene lost 3 bases and the J gene lost 1 base, with 13 bases spanning the gap. Written as DNA, the CDR3 is TGTGCCAGCAGCTTGTCCACTTTAGTAAGCAATCAGCCCCAGCATTTT. This translates into CASSLSTLVSNQPQHF.

The chain is built from TRBV28 and TRBJ2-3; 10 nucleotides agree with TRBD2. The CDR3 loop spans 14 amino acids. Germline values: CDR1 MDHEN, CDR2 SYDVKM. The CDR3 here is CGAAAGGPTDTQYF. CDR3 sequence (DNA): TGTGGCGCGGCAGCGGGGGGGCCCACAGATACGCAGTATTTT.

A few counts support this clonotype. The V gene is TRBV7-9, the J gene TRBJ2-1; D perhaps matches TRBD2 (5 bases). The V gene lost 4 bases and the J gene lost 0 bases, with 16 bases spanning the gap. The CDR3 has 17 amino acids. The germline CDR1 and CDR2 sequences are SEHNR and FQNEAQ (reference sequence). The CDR3, as DNA: TGTGCCAGCAGCTCTGGGGAGACGATTAGCTCCTACAATGAGCAGTTCTTC. Amino acid sequence: CASSSGETISSYNEQFF.

The J gene is TRBJ2-3, the V gene TRBV3-1; 7 bases fit TRBD1. CDR3 length equals 17 residues. Looked up from germline, CDR1 is LGHDT and CDR2 is YNNKEL (reference sequence). The V gene end was trimmed by 0 bases and the J gene end by 10 bases; junction bases not matched to a gene: 16. CDR3 amino acids: CASSQEKRKGANSAQYF. CDR3 sequence (DNA): TGTGCCAGCAGCCAAGAGAAGAGGAAGGGGGCGAATTCGGCGCAGTATTTT.

The chain combines TRBV27 with TRBJ2-5; a weak D match, TRBD1 (5 bases). Trimming took off 5 bases at V and 1 base at J, with 8 bases between the two ends. The CDR3 extends over 13 amino acids. The V gene's germline CDR1 is MNHEY and CDR2 SMNVEV (reference sequence). The CDR3, as DNA: TGTGCCAGCAGTCGACAGTTCCAAGAGACCCAGTACTTC. It specifies CASSRQFQETQYF.